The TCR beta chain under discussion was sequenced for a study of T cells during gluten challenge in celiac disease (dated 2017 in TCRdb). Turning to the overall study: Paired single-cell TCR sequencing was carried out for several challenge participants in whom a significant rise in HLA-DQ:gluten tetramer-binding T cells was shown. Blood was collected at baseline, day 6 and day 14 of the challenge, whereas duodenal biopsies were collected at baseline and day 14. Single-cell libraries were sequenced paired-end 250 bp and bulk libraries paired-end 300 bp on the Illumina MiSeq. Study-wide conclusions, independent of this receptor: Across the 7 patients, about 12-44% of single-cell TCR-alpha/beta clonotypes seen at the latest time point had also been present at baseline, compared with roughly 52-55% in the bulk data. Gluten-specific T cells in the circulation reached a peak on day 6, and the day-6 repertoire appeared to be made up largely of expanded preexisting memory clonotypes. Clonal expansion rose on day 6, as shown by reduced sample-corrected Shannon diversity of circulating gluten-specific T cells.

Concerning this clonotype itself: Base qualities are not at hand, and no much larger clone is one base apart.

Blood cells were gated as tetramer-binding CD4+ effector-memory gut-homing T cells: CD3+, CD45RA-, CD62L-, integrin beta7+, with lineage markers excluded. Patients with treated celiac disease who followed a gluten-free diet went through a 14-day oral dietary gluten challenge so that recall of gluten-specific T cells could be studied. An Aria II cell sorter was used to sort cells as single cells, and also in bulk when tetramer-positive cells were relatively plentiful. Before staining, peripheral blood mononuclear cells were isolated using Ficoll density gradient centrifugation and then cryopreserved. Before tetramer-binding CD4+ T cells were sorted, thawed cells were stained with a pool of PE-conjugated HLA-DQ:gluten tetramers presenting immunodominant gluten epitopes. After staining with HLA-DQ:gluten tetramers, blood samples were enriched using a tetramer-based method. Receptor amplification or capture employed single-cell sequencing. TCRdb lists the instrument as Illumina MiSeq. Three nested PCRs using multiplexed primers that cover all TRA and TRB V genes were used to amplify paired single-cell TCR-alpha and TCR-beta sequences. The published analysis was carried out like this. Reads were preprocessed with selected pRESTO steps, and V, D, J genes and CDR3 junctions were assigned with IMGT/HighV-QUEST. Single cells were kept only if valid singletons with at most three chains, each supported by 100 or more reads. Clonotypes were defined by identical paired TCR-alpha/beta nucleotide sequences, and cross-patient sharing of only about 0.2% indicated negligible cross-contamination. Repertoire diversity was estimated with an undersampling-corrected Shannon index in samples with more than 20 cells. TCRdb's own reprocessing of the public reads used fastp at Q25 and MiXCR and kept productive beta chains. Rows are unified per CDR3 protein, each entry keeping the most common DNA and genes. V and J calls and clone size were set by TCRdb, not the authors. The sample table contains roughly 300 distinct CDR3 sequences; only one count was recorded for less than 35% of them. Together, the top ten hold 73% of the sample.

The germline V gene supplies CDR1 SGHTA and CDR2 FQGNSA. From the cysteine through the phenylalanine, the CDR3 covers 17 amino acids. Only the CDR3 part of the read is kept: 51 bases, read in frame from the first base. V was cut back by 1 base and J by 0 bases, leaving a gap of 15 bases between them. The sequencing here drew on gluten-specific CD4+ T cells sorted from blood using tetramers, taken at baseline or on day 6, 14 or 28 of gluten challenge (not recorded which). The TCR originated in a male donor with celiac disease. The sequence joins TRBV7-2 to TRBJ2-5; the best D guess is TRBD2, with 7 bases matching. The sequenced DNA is TGTGCCAGCAGCTTAGTGGGCGGGGGCGCATACCAAGAGACCCAGTACTTC. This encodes CASSLVGGGAYQETQYF.